This T cell receptor beta chain was recovered during a study of T-cell reconstitution after alpha-beta-depleted transplantation in children. In this sample, this clonotype turned up a few times. Its cognate antigen is unknown. Unique molecular identifiers were incorporated when the TCRbeta library was constructed. MiXCR, applied by TCRdb to the PCR reads, yields one record per CDR3 protein. The sample has 450,000 to 550,000 distinct CDR3 sequences; 10% to 12% are singletons. General observations from the study: High day-60 TCRbeta diversity in some patients came from surviving recipient T cells and thymic progenitors. There were reportedly several hundred expanded graft clones from which alpha-beta T cells came about two months after transplant. Newly produced T cells mostly accounted for T-cell counts and diversity one year post-transplant.

Germline V lookup: CDR1 SGHVS, CDR2 FQNEAQ. The V end lost 5 bases, the J end lost 10 bases, and 14 bases lay between the germline ends. The CDR3 totals 12 residues. The sample was PBMCs, mostly from graft donor cells, taken 180 days after TCRalphabeta/CD19-depleted stem cell transplant. This receptor was taken from a female patient between 2 and 15 years old who had a stem cell transplant for aplastic anemia, so the T cells may come from the graft donor. The chain carries TRBV7-8 and TRBJ1-2; D not certain. The CDR3 bases are TGTGCCAGCAGCAAGGACGGAGTACCCTACACCTTC. Translated, it gives CASSKDGVPYTF. Together with reference TRBV7-8 and TRBJ1-2, the CDR3 gives the full variable domain: GAGVSQSPRYKVAKRGQDVALRCDPISGHVSLFWYQQALGQGPEFLTYFQNEAQLDKSGLPSDRFFAERPEGSVSTLKIQRTQQEDSAVYLCASSKDGVPYTFGSGTRLTVV.